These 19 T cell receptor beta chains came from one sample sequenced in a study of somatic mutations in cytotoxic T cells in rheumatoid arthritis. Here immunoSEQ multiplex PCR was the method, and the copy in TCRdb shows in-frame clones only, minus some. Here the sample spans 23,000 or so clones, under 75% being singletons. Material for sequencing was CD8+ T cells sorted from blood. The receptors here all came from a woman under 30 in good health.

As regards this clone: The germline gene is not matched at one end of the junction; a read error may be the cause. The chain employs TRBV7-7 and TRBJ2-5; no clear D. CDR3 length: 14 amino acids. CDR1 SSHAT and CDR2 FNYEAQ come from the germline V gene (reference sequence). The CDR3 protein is CASSLAHIQETQYF. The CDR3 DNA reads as TGTGCTAGCAGCTTAGCTCACATCCAAGAGACCCAGTACTTC. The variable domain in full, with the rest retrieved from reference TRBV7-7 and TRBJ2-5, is GAGVSQSPRYKVTKRGQDVTLRCDPISSHATLYWYQQALGQGPEFLTYFNYEAQPDKSGLPSDRFSAERPEGSISTLTIQRTEQRDSAMYRCASSLAHIQETQYFGPGTRLLVL.

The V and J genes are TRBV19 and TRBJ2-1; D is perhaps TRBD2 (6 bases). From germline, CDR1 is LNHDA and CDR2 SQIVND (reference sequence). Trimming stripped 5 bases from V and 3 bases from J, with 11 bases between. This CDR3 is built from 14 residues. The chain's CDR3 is CASSFGTYYNEQFF. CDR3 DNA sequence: TGTGCCAGTAGTTTCGGGACTTACTACAATGAGCAGTTCTTC. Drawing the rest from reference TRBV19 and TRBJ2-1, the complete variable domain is DGGITQSPKYLFRKEGQNVTLSCEQNLNHDAMYWYRQDPGQGLRLIYYSQIVNDFQKGDIAEGYSVSREKKESFPLTVTSAQKNPTAFYLCASSFGTYYNEQFFGPGTRLTVL.

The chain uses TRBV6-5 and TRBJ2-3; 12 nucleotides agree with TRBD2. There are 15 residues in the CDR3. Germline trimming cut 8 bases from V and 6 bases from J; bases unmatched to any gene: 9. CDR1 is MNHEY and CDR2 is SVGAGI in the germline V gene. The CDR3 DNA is TGTGCCAGCTGGGGGACTAGCGGGCTCAGGGATACGCAGTATTTT. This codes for CASWGTSGLRDTQYF.

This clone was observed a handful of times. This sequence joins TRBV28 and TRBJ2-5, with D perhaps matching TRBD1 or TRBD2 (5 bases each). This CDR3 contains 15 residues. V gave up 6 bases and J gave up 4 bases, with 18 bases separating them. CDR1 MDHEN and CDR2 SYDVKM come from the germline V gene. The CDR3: CASRLRGAGGETQYF. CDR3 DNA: TGTGCCAGCAGGCTCCGAGGGGCCGGAGGAGAGACCCAGTACTTC.

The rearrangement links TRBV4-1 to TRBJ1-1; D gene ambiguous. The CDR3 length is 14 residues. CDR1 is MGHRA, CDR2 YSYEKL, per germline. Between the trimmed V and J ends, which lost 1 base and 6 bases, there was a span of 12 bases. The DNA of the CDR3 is TGCGCCAGCAGCCAAGGCGGCGGGGTCGCTGAAGCTTTCTTT. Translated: CASSQGGGVAEAFF.

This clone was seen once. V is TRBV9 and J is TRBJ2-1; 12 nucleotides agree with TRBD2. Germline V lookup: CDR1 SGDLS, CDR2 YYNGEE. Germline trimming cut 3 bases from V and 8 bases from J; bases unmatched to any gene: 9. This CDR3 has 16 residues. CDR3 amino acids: CASSANLAGGRDEQFF. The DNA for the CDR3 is TGTGCCAGCAGCGCCAATCTAGCGGGGGGGCGGGATGAGCAGTTCTTC.

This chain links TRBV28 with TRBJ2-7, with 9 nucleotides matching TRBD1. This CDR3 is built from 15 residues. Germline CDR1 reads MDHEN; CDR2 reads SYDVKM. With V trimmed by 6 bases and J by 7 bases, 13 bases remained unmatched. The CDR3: CASSLLTGGAREQYF. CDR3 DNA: TGTGCCAGCAGCTTACTGACAGGGGGAGCACGGGAGCAGTACTTC.

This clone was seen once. The CDR3 spells CASTVASTGELFF. The CDR3 DNA reads TGTGCCAGCACCGTAGCGAGCACCGGGGAGCTGTTTTTT. The chain carries TRBV5-8 and TRBJ2-2; weak D call: TRBD2 (5 bases). V lost 6 bases and J 4 bases, leaving 10 bases between the germline ends. The CDR3 extends over 13 amino acids. The V gene's germline CDR1 is SGHTS and CDR2 YDEGEE.

CDR3 coding DNA: TGTGCCAGCAGGGACAGGCTCAGCTATGGCTACACCTTC. Its translation: CASRDRLSYGYTF. The V and J genes are TRBV28 and TRBJ1-2, with 7 nucleotides matching TRBD1. V lost 6 bases to trimming and J lost 4 bases; unmatched junction nucleotides: 5. CDR3 length: 13 amino acids. Germline V gene data show CDR1 as MDHEN and CDR2 as SYDVKM.

For the CDR3, the DNA is TGTGCCAGCAGCCCCGGGACAGGGACGTACACTGAAGCTTTCTTT. This encodes CASSPGTGTYTEAFF. The chain couples TRBV19 to TRBJ1-1; 9 nucleotides agree with TRBD1. V was pared by 9 bases and J by 3 bases, with 11 bases of the junction left unmatched. CDR3 length: 15 residues. CDR1 and CDR2 (germline): LNHDA, SQIVND (reference sequence).

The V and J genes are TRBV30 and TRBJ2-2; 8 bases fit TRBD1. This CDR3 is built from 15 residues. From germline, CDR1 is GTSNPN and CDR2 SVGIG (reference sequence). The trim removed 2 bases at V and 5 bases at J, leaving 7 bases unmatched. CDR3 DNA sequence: TGTGCCTGGAGTAGTTTACAGGGGGTTACCGGGGAGCTGTTTTTT. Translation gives CAWSSLQGVTGELFF.

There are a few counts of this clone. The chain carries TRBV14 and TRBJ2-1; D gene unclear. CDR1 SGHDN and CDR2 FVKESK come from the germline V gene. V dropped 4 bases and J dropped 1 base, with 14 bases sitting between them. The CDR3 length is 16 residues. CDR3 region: CASSRSVERSYNEQFF. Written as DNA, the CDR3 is TGTGCCAGCAGCCGATCCGTAGAAAGGTCCTACAATGAGCAGTTCTTC.

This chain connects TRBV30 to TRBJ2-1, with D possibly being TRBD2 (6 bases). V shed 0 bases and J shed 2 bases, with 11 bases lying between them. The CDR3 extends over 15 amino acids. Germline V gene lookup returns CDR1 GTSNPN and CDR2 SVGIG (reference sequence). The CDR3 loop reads CAWSVWGGTYNEQFF. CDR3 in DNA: TGTGCCTGGAGTGTATGGGGAGGCACCTACAATGAGCAGTTCTTC.

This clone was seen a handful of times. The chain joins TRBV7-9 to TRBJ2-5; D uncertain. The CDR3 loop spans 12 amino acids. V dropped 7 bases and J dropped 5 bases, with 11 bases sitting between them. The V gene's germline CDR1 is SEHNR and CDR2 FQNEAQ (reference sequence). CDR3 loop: CASTRHGETQYF. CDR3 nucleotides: TGTGCCAGCACCCGACACGGTGAGACCCAGTACTTC.

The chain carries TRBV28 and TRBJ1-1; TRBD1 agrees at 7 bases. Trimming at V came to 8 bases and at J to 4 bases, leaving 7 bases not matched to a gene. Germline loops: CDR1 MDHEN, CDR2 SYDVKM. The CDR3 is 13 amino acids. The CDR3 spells CASCPQGGTEAFF. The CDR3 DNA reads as TGTGCCAGCTGCCCCCAGGGGGGCACTGAAGCTTTCTTT. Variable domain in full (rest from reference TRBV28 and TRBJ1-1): DVKVTQSSRYLVKRTGEKVFLECVQDMDHENMFWYRQDPGLGLRLIYFSYDVKMKEKGDIPEGYSVSREKKERFSLILESASTNQTSMYLCASCPQGGTEAFFGQGTRLTVV.

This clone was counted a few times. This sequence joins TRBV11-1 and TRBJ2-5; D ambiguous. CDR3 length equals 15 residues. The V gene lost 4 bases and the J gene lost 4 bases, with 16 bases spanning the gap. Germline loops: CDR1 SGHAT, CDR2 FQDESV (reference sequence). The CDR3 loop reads CASSSRDTSRETQYF. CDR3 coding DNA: TGTGCCAGCAGCTCCCGCGACACGTCAAGAGAGACCCAGTACTTC. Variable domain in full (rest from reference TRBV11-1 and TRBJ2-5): EAEVAQSPRYKITEKSQAVAFWCDPISGHATLYWYRQILGQGPELLVQFQDESVVDDSQLPKDRFSAERLKGVDSTLKIQPAELGDSAMYLCASSSRDTSRETQYFGPGTRLLVL.

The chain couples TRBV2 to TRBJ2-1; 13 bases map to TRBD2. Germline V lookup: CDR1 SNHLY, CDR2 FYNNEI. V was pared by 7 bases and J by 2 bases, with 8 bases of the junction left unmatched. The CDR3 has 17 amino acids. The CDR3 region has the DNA TGTGCCAGCACGGGTCGACTAGCGGGGGGCACCTACAATGAGCAGTTCTTC. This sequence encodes CASTGRLAGGTYNEQFF. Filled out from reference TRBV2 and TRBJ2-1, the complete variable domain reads EPEVTQTPSHQVTQMGQEVILRCVPISNHLYFYWYRQILGQKVEFLVSFYNNEISEKSEIFDDQFSVERPDGSNFTLKIRSTKLEDSAMYFCASTGRLAGGTYNEQFFGPGTRLTVL.

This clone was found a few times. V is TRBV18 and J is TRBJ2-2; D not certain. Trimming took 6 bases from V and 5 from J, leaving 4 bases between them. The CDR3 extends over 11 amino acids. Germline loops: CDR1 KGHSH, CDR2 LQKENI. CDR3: CASSETGELFF. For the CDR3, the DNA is TGTGCCAGCTCGGAAACCGGGGAGCTGTTTTTT.

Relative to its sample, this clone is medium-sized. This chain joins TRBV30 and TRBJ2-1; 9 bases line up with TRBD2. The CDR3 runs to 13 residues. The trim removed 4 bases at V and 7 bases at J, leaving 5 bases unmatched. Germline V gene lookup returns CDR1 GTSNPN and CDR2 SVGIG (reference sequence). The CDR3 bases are TGTGCCTGGAAGCGGGGGGCGGGGAATGAGCAGTTCTTC. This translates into CAWKRGAGNEQFF.